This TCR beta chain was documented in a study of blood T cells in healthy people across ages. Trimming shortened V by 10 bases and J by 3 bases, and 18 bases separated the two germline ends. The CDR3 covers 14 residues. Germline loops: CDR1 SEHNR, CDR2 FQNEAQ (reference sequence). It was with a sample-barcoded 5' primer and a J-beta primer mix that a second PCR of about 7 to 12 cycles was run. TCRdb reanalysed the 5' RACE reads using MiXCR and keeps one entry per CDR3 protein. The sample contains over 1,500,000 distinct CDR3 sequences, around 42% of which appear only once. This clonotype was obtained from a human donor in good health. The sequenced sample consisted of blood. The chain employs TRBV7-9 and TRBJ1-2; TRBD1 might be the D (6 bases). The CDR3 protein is CANSSRGAHYGYTF. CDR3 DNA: TGTGCCAACAGTTCGCGGGGGGCCCACTATGGCTACACCTTC.